This entry describes one T cell receptor beta chain. No antigen is known for it. These data originate in a study of cytomegalovirus exposure and HLA in healthy donors. The CDR3 consists of 16 residues. Germline CDR1 LNHDA, CDR2 SQIVND (reference sequence). Trimming took 1 base from V and 4 from J, leaving 13 bases between them. General study points: Analysis was performed later, and it showed HLA-associated TCR beta chains to be more clonally expanded than equally common others. Later analysis identified several of the most significant clusters that appeared linked to common viral pathogens. The productive fraction for most TCR beta V segments was about 90% or about 30% in an earlier analysis.

Researchers ran the PCR with 60 Vbeta and 13 Jbeta primers. The data were produced by immunoSEQ multiplex PCR, yet TCRdb's version contains in-frame clones alone and is incomplete. The sample has 150,000 or so clones, around four fifths seen once. The sequence came from a female donor in good health and CMV-seronegative. Sequencing was done on a sample of PBMCs. The chain combines TRBV19 with TRBJ2-2; tentatively, D is TRBD1 (5 bases). This CDR3 reads CASSIGGGRGTGELFF. CDR3 DNA: TGTGCCAGTAGTATAGGGGGTGGTAGGGGCACCGGGGAGCTGTTTTTT.